The TCR beta chain described here comes from a study of blood T cell repertoires in COVID-19. Across the study: From T cells, B-cell-depleted T cells, or PBMCs came the material, which was cDNA or gDNA.

Everyone who took part was 18 to 89 years old, and they came from about two dozen US areas. Exposed participants came across a COVID-19 case within 2 weeks before study entry. Authors' data handling: Reference gene primers were amplified, and this amplification served to estimate nucleated cell counts. Only in-frame clones appear in the TCRdb table, and some are missing; sequencing was by immunoSEQ multiplex PCR. V, J and clone size were drawn from that table, and D and trimming were deduced from the DNA. Of 150,000 to 200,000 clones listed, roughly 84% are singletons. The source of this sequence is a man aged 70 or older who had been exposed to COVID-19. Material for sequencing was PBMCs or T cells enriched from blood (not recorded which).

The CDR3 bases are TGTGCCAGCAGCTTAGACAGGGACTATGGCTACACCTTC. It specifies CASSLDRDYGYTF. The chain recombines TRBV11-1 with TRBJ1-2; maybe TRBD1 (6 bases). The CDR3 is 13 residues long. Germline values: CDR1 SGHAT, CDR2 FQDESV (reference sequence). V was clipped by 1 base and J by 3 bases, with 6 bases between them.